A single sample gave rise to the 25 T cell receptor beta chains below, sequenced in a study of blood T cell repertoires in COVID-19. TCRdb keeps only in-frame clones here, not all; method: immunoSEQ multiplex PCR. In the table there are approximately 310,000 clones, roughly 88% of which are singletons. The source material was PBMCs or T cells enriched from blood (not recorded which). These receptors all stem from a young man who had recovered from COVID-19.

The CDR3 coding sequence is TGTGCCATCAGTGGGACAGGGGCTGATGGCAATCAGCCCCAGCATTTT. As protein: CAISGTGADGNQPQHF. V is TRBV10-3 and J is TRBJ1-5; 9 positions match TRBD1. This CDR3 comprises 16 residues. Germline V gene lookup returns CDR1 ENHRY and CDR2 SYGVKD. After removal of 4 bases from V and 2 bases from J, the junction contained 6 bases not matched to a gene.

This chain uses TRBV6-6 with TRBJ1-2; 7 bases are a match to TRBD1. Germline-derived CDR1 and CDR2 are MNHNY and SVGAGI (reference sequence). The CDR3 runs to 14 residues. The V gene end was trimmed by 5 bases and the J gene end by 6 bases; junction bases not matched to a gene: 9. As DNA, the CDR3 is TGTGCCAGCAGTCAACCAGGGGGTCCGCATGGCTACACCTTC. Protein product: CASSQPGGPHGYTF.

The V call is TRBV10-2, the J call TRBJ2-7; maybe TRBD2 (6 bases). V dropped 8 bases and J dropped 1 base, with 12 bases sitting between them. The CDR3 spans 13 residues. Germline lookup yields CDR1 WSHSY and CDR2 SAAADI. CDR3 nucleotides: TGCGCCAGCCAACCGGGACTGTCCTACGAGCAGTACTTC. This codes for CASQPGLSYEQYF.

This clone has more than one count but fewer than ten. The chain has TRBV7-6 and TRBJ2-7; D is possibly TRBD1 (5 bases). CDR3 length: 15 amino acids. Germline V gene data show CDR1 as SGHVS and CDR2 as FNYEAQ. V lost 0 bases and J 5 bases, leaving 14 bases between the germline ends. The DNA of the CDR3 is TGTGCCAGCAGCTTAGCGCAGGGTGGTATGGACGAGCAGTACTTC. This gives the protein CASSLAQGGMDEQYF.

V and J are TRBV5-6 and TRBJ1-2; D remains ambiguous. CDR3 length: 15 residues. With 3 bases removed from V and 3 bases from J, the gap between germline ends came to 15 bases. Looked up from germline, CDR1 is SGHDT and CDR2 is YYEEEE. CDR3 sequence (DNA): TGTGCCAGCAGCTGGGAGGGCACAACCCACTATGGCTACACCTTC. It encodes CASSWEGTTHYGYTF.

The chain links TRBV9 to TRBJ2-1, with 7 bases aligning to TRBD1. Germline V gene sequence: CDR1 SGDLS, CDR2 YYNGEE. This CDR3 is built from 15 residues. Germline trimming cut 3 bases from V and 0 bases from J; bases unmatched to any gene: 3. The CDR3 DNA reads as TGTGCCAGCAGCGCGGGACAGCTCTCCTACAATGAGCAGTTCTTC. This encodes CASSAGQLSYNEQFF. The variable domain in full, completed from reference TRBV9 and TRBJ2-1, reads DSGVTQTPKHLITATGQRVTLRCSPRSGDLSVYWYQQSLDQGLQFLIQYYNGEERAKGNILERFSAQQFPDLHSELNLSSLELGDSALYFCASSAGQLSYNEQFFGPGTRLTVL.

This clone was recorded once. The CDR3 DNA reads TGCGCCAGCAGCTTGGTGGGCAGGGGATTTAACTATGGCTACACCTTC. Its translation is CASSLVGRGFNYGYTF. The chain couples TRBV5-1 to TRBJ1-2, with a possible D match to TRBD1 (6 bases). Germline values: CDR1 SGHRS, CDR2 YFSETQ. This CDR3 is 16 amino acids long. V lost 0 bases and J lost 1, with 13 bases in between.

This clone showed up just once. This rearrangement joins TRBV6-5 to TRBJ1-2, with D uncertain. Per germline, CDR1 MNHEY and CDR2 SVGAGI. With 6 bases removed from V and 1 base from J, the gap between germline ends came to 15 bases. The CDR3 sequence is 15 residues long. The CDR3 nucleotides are TGTGCCAGCAGGAAAGTTACAGATAATAACTATGGCTACACCTTC. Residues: CASRKVTDNNYGYTF.

CDR3 nucleotides: TGCAGCGTTGAAGTCCGAAGGACAGTTGGTGGCTACACCTTC. This gives the protein CSVEVRRTVGGYTF. This sequence joins TRBV29-1 and TRBJ1-2, with a weak D call TRBD1 (6 bases). Germline V gives CDR1 SQVTM, CDR2 ANQGSEA. The CDR3 sequence is 14 residues long. V lost 1 base and J lost 7, with 16 bases in between.

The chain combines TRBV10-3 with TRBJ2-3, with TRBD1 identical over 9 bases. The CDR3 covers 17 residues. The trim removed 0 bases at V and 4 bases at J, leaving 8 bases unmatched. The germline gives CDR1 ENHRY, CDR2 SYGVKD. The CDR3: CAISESIGTGNADTQYF. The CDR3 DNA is TGTGCCATCAGTGAGTCGATCGGGACAGGGAACGCAGATACGCAGTATTTT.

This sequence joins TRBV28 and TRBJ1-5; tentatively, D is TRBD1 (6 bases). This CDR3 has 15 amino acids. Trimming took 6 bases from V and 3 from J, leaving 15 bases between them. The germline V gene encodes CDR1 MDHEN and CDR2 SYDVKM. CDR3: CASRTDRRNNQPQHF. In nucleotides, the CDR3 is TGTGCCAGCAGAACTGACAGGCGTAACAATCAGCCCCAGCATTTT.

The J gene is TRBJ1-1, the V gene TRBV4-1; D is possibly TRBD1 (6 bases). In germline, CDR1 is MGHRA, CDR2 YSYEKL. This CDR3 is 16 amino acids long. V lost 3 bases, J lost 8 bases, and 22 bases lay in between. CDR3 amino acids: CASSHFLGQGIMEAFF. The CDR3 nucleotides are TGCGCCAGCAGCCACTTCCTCGGGCAGGGGATTATGGAAGCTTTCTTT.

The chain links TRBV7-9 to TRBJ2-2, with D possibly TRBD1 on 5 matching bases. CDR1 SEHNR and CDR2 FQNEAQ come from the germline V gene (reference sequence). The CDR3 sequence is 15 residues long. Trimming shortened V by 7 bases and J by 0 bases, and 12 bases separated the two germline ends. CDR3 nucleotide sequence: TGTGCCAGCACCCATCGGACAACGAACACCGGGGAGCTGTTTTTT. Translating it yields CASTHRTTNTGELFF.

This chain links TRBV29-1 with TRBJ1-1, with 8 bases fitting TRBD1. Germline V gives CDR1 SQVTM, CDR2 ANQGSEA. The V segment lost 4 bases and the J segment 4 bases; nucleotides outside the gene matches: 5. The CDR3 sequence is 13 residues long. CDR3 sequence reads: CSVALGTGTEAFF. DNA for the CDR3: TGCAGCGTTGCACTGGGGACAGGCACTGAAGCTTTCTTT. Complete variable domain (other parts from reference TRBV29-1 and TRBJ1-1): SAVISQKPSRDICQRGTSLTIQCQVDSQVTMMFWYRQQPGQSLTLIATANQGSEATYESGFVIDKFPISRPNLTFSTLTVSNMSPEDSSIYLCSVALGTGTEAFFGQGTRLTVV.

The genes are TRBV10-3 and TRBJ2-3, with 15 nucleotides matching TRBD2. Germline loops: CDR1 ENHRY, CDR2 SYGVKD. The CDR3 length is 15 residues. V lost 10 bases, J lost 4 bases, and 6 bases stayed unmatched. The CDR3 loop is CATTGLAGGSDTQYF. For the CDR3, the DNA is TGTGCCACTACCGGACTAGCGGGGGGGTCAGATACGCAGTATTTT.

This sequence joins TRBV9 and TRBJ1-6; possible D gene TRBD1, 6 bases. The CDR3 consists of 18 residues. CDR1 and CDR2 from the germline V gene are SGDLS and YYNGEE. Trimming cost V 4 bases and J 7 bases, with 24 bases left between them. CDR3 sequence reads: CASSPNPQPGVGNSPLHF. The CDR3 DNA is TGTGCCAGCAGCCCAAATCCCCAACCAGGGGTCGGCAATTCACCCCTCCACTTT.

As DNA, the CDR3 is TGTGCCAGCAGCTTTTACGACAGGGACTATGGCTACACCTTC. Its protein product is CASSFYDRDYGYTF. The chain couples TRBV5-6 to TRBJ1-2; 7 nucleotides line up with TRBD1. V was clipped by 2 bases and J by 3 bases; unmatched bases: 4. Germline CDR1 is SGHDT and CDR2 is YYEEEE. The CDR3 is made up of 14 amino acids.

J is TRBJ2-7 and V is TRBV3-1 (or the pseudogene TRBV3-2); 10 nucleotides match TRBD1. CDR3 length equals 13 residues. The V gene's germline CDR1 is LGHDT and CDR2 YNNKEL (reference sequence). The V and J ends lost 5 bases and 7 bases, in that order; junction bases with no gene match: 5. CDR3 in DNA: TGTGCCAGCAGCTCCGGGACAGGGGTAGAGCAGTACTTC. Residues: CASSSGTGVEQYF.

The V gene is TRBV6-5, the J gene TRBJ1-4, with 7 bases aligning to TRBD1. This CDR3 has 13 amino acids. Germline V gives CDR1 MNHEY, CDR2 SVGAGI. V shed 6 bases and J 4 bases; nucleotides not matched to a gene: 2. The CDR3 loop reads CASRGTVNEKLFF. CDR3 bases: TGTGCCAGCAGGGGGACAGTTAATGAAAAACTGTTTTTT.

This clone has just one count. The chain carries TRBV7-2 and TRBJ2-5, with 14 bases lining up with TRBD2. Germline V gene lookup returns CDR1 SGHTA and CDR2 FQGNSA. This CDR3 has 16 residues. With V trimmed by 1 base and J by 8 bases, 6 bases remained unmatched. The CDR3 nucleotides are TGTGCCAGCAGCTTAGGACTAGCGGGGGGGGTGCGTACCCAGTACTTC. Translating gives CASSLGLAGGVRTQYF.

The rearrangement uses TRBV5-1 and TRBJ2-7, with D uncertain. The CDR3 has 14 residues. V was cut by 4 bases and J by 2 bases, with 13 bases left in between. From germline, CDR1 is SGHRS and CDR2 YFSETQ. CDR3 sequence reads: CASSPSVSTYEQYF. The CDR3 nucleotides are TGCGCCAGCAGCCCCTCTGTCTCTACCTACGAGCAGTACTTC.

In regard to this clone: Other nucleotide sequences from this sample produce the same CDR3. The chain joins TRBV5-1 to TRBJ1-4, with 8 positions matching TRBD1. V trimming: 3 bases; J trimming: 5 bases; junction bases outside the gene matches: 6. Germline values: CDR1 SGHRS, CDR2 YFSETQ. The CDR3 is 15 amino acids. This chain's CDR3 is CASSSGGQGNEKLFF. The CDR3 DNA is TGCGCCAGCAGCTCGGGAGGACAGGGAAATGAAAAACTGTTTTTT.

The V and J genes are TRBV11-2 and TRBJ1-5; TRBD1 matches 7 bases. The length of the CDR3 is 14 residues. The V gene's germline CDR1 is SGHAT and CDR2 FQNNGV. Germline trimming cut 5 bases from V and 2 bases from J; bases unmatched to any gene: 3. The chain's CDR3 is CASSHTGGNQPQHF. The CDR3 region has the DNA TGTGCCAGCAGCCACACAGGGGGCAATCAGCCCCAGCATTTT.

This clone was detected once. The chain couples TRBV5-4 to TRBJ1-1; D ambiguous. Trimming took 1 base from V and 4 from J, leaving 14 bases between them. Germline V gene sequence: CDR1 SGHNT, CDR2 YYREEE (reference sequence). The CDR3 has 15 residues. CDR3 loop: CASSLLKPEGTEAFF. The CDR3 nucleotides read TGTGCCAGCAGCTTGTTGAAACCAGAGGGCACTGAAGCTTTCTTT.

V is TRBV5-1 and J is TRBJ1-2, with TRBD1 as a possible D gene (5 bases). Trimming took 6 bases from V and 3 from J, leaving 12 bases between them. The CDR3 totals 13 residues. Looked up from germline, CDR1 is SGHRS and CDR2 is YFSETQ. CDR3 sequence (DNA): TGCGCCAGCACTGGGGCCTCCCACTATGGCTACACCTTC. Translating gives CASTGASHYGYTF.